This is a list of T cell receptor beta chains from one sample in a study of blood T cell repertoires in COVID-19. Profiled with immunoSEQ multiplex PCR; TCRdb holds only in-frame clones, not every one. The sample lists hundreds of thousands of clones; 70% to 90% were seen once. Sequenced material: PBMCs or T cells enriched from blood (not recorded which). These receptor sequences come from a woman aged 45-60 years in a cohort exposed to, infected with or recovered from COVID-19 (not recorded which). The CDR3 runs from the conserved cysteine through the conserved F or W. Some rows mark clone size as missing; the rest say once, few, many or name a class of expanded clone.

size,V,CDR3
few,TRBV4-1,CASSTTSGGYTGELFF
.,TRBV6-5,CASKQGASYNSPLHF
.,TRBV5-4,CASSLDGRGQETQYF
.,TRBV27,CASSGTGGQFF
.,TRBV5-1,CASSPDRDTEAFF
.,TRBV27,CASSPGQIISSYNEQFF
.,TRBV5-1,CASSLPGIAGGQETQYF
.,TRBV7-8,CASSPRRGYNSPLHF
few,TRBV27,CASSLRGGNTEAFF
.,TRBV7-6,CASSLDPGSGYNEQFF
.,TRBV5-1,CASSAPGPGSYNEQFF
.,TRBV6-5,CASSLGLIRTGEAFF
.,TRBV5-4,CASSLVAGGPTGELFF
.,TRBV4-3,CASSQDLGQGNTEAFF
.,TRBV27,CATSNARGTQETQYF
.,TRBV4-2,CASSLTGAEQFF
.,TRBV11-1,CASSLHQGTGYTF
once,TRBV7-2,CASSGTINEKLFF
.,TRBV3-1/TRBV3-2,CASSQEGGRDRGPDTQYF
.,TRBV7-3,CASSLKGLAGATALPDTQYF
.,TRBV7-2,CASSFEVSNQPQHF
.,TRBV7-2,CASSLVPGETQYF
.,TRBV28,CASSYRQRGAFTGTQYF
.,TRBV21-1,CASSKVVGTVTFNYGYTF
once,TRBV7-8,CASSPLTGGSLRETQYF
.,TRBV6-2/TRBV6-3,CASSLRGGTNYGYTF
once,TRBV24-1,CATSDARQGAETQYF
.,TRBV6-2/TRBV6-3,CASSYTFTAGGGLGSYEQYF
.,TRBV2,CASASNLNTEAFF
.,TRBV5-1,CASSLGGTEDTEAFF
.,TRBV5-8,CASSSGALAGSNEKLFF
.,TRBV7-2,CASSFTEDQPQHF
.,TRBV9,CASSVVRGGLSSTGELFF
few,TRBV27,CASSLDSRGGYTF
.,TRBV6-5,CATFRGINTGELFF
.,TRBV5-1,CASSLAGMGQGNYGYTF
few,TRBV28,CASSGVASSYNSPLHF